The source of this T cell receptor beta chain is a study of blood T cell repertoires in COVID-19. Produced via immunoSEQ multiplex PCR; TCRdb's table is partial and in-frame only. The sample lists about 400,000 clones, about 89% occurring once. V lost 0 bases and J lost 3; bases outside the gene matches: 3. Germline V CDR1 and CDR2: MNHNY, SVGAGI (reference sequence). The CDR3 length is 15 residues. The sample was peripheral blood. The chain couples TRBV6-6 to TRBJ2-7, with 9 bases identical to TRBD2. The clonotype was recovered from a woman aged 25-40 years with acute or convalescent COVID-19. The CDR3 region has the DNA TGTGCCAGCAGTTACTCACCTAGCGGGGACTACGAGCAGTACTTC. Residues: CASSYSPSGDYEQYF.